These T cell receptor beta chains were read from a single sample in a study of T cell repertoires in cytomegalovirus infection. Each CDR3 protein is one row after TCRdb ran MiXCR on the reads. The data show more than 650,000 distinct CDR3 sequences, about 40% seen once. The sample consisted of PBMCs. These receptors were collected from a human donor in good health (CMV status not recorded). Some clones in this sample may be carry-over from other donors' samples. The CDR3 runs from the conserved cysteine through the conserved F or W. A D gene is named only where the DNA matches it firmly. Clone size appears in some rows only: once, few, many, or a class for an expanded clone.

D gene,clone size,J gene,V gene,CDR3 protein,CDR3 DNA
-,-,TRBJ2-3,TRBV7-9,CASSLGQSKTPSTDTQYF,TGTGCCAGCAGCTTAGGACAGTCGAAAACCCCAAGCACAGATACGCAGTATTTT
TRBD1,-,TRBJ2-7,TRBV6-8,CASSYGTGGIRSYEQHF,TGTGCCAGCAGTTACGGTACAGGGGGAATTCGCTCCTACGAGCAGCACTTC
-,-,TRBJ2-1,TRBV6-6,CASSFGEEQFF,TGTGCCAGCAGTTTCGGTGAGGAGCAGTTCTTC
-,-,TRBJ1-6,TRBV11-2,CASSLTPRAVDSPLHF,TGTGCCAGCAGCTTGACCCCGCGGGCTGTCGATTCACCCCTCCACTTT
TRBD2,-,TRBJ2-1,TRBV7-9,CASSLPGLAAFNEQFF,TGTGCCAGCAGCTTACCGGGACTAGCCGCCTTCAATGAGCAGTTCTTC
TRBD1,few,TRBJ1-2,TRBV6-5,CASSRTGEYGYTF,TGTGCCAGCAGTCGTACAGGGGAGTATGGCTACACCTTC
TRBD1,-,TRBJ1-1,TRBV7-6,CASSLAQTGIGEAFF,TGTGCCAGCAGCTTAGCGCAGACAGGGATCGGTGAAGCTTTCTTT
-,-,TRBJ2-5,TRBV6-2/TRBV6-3,CASSYPVETQYF,TGTGCCAGCAGTTATCCAGTCGAGACCCAGTACTTC
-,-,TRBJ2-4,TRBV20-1,CSARTVGGQNIQYF,TGCAGTGCTAGAACGGTGGGCGGGCAAAACATTCAGTACTTC
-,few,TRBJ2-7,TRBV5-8,CASSLWGAGYEQYF,TGTGCCAGCAGCTTGTGGGGGGCCGGCTACGAGCAGTACTTC
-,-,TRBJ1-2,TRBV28,CASSLGQHSYGYTF,TGTGCCAGCAGTTTGGGGCAGCATTCCTATGGCTACACCTTC
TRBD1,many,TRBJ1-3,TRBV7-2,CASSLTGGRYSGNTIYF,TGTGCCAGCAGCCTAACAGGGGGTCGATACTCTGGAAACACCATATATTTT
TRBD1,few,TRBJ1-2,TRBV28,CASSSDREVDYGYTF,TGTGCCAGCAGTTCCGACAGGGAGGTAGACTATGGCTACACCTTC
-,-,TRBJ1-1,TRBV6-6,CASSTGGLLAFF,TGTGCCAGCAGTACCGGGGGCCTGTTGGCTTTCTTT
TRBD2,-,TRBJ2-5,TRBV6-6,CASREGGVGETQYF,TGTGCCAGCAGAGAGGGAGGGGTCGGAGAGACCCAGTACTTC
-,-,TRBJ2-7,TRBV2,CASTVRGDDEQYF,TGTGCCAGCACCGTCAGGGGAGACGACGAGCAGTACTTC
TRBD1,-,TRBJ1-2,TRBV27,CASSSRQTGGFNYGYTF,TGTGCCAGCAGTTCTCGTCAAACAGGGGGCTTTAACTATGGCTACACCTTC
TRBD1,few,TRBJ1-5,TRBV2,CASKTGQSNQPQHF,TGTGCCAGCAAGACAGGGCAAAGCAATCAGCCCCAGCATTTT
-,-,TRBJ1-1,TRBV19,CASTAGAIEAFF,TGTGCCAGTACGGCAGGGGCGATTGAAGCTTTCTTT
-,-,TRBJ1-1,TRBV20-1,CSARDWGNGVNTEAFF,TGCAGTGCTAGAGATTGGGGAAATGGGGTGAACACTGAAGCTTTCTTT
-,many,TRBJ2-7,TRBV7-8,CASSLARPTSYEQYF,TGTGCCAGCAGCTTAGCCAGGCCTACTTCCTACGAGCAGTACTTC
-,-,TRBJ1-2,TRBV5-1,CASSLYGAGGYTF,TGCGCCAGCAGCTTGTACGGGGCTGGTGGCTACACCTTC
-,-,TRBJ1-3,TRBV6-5,CASSYSCGFFSGNTIYF,TGTGCCAGCAGTTACTCGTGCGGGTTCTTCTCTGGAAACACCATATATTTT
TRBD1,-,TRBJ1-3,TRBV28,CASSLSWRRGHGNTIYF,TGTGCCAGCAGTTTATCTTGGCGCAGGGGGCATGGAAACACCATATATTTT
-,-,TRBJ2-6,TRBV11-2,CASSSGTGLSGANVLTF,TGTGCCAGCAGCTCCGGGACGGGACTCTCTGGGGCCAACGTCCTGACTTTC
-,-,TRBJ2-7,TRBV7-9,CASSEHTSSGEQYF,TGTGCCAGCAGCGAGCACACCAGCTCGGGGGAGCAGTACTTC
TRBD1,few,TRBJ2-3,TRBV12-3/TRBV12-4,CASTIGGQGADTQYF,TGTGCCAGCACCATAGGGGGACAGGGTGCAGATACGCAGTATTTT
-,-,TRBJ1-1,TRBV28,CASSPPGQNTEAFF,TGTGCCAGCAGTCCGCCAGGACAGAACACTGAAGCTTTCTTT
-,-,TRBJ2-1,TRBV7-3,CASSELPGYNEQCF,TGTGCCAGCAGCGAACTCCCAGGGTACAATGAGCAGTGCTTC
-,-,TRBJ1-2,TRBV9,CASSPDLRATNYGYTF,TGTGCCAGCAGCCCAGACCTCAGGGCAACTAACTATGGCTACACCTTC
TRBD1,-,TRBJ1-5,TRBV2,CASTQGAQPQHF,TGTGCCAGCACCCAGGGGGCCCAGCCCCAGCATTTT
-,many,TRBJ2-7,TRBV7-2,CASSSPPLSYEQYF,TGTGCCAGCAGCTCCCCCCCCCTCTCCTACGAGCAGTACTTC
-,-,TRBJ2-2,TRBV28,CASSLYGGSDTGELFF,TGTGCCAGCAGTTTGTATGGGGGCTCGGACACCGGGGAGCTGTTTTTT
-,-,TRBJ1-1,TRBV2,CASSGLTPGRRMNTEAFF,TGTGCCAGCAGTGGCCTAACACCGGGACGGCGCATGAACACTGAAGCTTTCTTT
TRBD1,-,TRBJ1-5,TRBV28,CASRSGGVGQPQHF,TGTGCCAGCAGGTCAGGGGGTGTGGGTCAGCCCCAGCATTTT
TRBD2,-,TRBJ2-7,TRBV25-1,CASSDWASGSGDEQYF,TGTGCCAGCAGTGACTGGGCTAGCGGGAGCGGGGATGAGCAGTACTTC
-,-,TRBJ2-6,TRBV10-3,CAITDSNSGANVLTF,TGTGCCATCACGGACAGCAACTCTGGGGCCAACGTCCTGACTTTC
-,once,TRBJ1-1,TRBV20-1,CSSTPYSNTEAFF,TGCAGTTCTACCCCGTATTCGAACACTGAAGCTTTCTTT
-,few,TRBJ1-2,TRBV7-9,CASSQAGTYYGYTF,TGTGCCAGCAGCCAGGCCGGGACCTATTATGGCTACACCTTC
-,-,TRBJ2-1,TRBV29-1,CSVGGWNTNEQFF,TGCAGCGTTGGTGGATGGAATACAAATGAGCAGTTCTTC
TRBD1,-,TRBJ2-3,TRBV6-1,CASSPRGLGPSPQYF,TGTGCCAGCAGCCCAAGGGGGCTGGGTCCTTCTCCGCAGTATTTT
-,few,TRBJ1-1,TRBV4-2,CASSQGASPNTEAFF,TGTGCCAGCAGCCAGGGTGCATCGCCGAACACTGAAGCTTTCTTT
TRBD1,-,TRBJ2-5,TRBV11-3,CASSLGSGTGSQETQYF,TGTGCCAGCAGCTTAGGGTCGGGGACAGGATCCCAAGAGACCCAGTACTTC
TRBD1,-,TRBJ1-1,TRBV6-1,CAAPGDRGLRVNTEAFF,TGTGCCGCGCCGGGTGACAGGGGGCTAAGGGTGAACACTGAAGCTTTCTTT
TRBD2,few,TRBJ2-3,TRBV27,CASSLLSGPSTDTQYF,TGTGCCAGCAGTTTACTTAGCGGGCCCAGCACAGATACGCAGTATTTT
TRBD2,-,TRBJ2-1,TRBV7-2,CASSLRGGGAYNEQFF,TGTGCCAGCAGCTTAAGGGGCGGGGGGGCTTACAATGAGCAGTTCTTC
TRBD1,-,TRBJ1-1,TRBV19,CASHPSGQGHAEAFF,TGTGCCAGTCATCCTTCGGGACAGGGTCACGCTGAAGCTTTCTTT
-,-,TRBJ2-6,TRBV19,CASSIPGRGANVLTF,TGTGCCAGTAGTATTCCGGGTAGGGGGGCCAACGTCCTGACTTTC
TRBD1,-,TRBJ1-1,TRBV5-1,CASSPGGMKPEAFF,TGCGCCAGCAGCCCAGGGGGGATGAAACCTGAAGCTTTCTTT
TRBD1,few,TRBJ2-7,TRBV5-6,CASSNTQGAIYEQYF,TGTGCCAGCAGCAATACCCAGGGGGCCATTTACGAGCAGTACTTC
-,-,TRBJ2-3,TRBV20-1,CSARVGSRTDTQYF,TGCAGTGCTAGAGTTGGGAGTAGGACAGATACGCAGTATTTT
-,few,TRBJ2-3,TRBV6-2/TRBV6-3,CASSDRHTDTQYF,TGTGCCAGCAGCGACAGACACACAGATACGCAGTATTTT
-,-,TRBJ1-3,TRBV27,CASSFSGRTGNTIYF,TGTGCCAGCAGTTTCTCGGGTCGAACTGGAAACACCATATATTTT
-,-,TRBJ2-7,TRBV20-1,CSALVGRTYEQYF,TGCAGTGCTCTCGTGGGACGGACGTACGAGCAGTACTTC
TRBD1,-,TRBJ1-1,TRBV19,CASKTTGVNTEAFF,TGTGCCAGTAAAACGACAGGGGTGAACACTGAAGCTTTCTTT
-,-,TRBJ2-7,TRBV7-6,CASSSRQGIEAYEQYF,TGTGCCAGCAGCTCACGCCAGGGGATAGAGGCCTACGAGCAGTACTTC
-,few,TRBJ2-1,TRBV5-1,CASSPEGLLLNEQFF,TGCGCCAGCAGCCCCGAGGGACTCCTCCTCAATGAGCAGTTCTTC
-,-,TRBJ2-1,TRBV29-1,CSVEDIGYYNEQFF,TGCAGCGTTGAAGATATAGGGTACTACAATGAGCAGTTCTTC
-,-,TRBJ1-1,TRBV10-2,CASSEFPPDRGTEAFF,TGCGCCAGCAGTGAATTCCCCCCGGATCGGGGGACTGAAGCTTTCTTT